These T cell receptor beta chains were read from a single sample in a study of T cell repertoires in cytomegalovirus infection. These receptors have no known antigen. MiXCR, applied by TCRdb to the reads, yields one record per CDR3 protein. This sample has 250,000 to 300,000 distinct CDR3 sequences, with 20% to 25% found just once. Sample: cultured PBMCs, taken from culture after CMV antigen stimulation. All receptors come from a human donor in good health (CMV status not recorded). Some clones in this sample may be carry-over from other donors' samples. Each CDR3 is given with its conserved first and last residue. The order of the fields is V gene, CDR3 protein.

TRBV19 | CASKRGERETQYF
TRBV20-1 | CSARAPLAGGKSGANVLTF
TRBV6-2/TRBV6-3 | CASKREPTNTGELFF
TRBV7-2 | CASSLIATTPAYTNEQFF
TRBV18 | CASSPISGEGLEQYF
TRBV28 | CASKGLAGKASYNEQFF
TRBV5-4 | CASSSSTSRGNSPLHF
TRBV7-2 | CASSPGFGTRDYGYTF
TRBV4-3 | CASSQDGLAGGYNEQFF
TRBV27 | CASSRTGAPEYF
TRBV10-3 | CAIGTSLGIGANVLTF
TRBV19 | CASEGGLSNQPQHF